Listed below are T cell receptor beta chains from one sample, sequenced in a study of T cells in Graves' hyperthyroidism and ophthalmopathy. TCRdb re-derived calls from the multiplex PCR reads in MiXCR, one entry per CDR3 protein. The sample carries about 360,000 distinct CDR3 sequences, 13% recorded once. Specimen: blood. These TCRs come from a woman under 30 with Graves' hyperthyroidism. CDR3s include the opening cysteine and the closing phenylalanine or tryptophan. A D gene is named only where the DNA matches it firmly. The size of a clone is reported for some rows only, either as once, few or many, or as a class for expanded clones.

v_call,j_call,clone_size,d_call,cdr3_nt,cdr3_aa
TRBV18,TRBJ1-2,many,TRBD1,TGTGCCAGCTCACGGGGGACAGTCGAAGGCTACACCTTC,CASSRGTVEGYTF
TRBV7-8,TRBJ2-1,many,NA,TGTGCCAGCAGCTTAAGGTCAGGTTCTTACAATGAGCAGTTCTTC,CASSLRSGSYNEQFF
TRBV28,TRBJ2-7,few,NA,TGTGCCTGCCTGGGACCCTCCTACGAGCAGTACTTC,CACLGPSYEQYF
TRBV3-1,TRBJ1-1,many,TRBD1,TGTGCCAGCAGACCGCAGGGGGAGGGCACTGAAGCTTTCTTT,CASRPQGEGTEAFF
TRBV6-1,TRBJ1-5,many,NA,TGTGCCAGCTCGTCGCAGGGAACTAGCAATCAGCCCCAGCATTTT,CASSSQGTSNQPQHF
TRBV6-1,TRBJ2-2,many,NA,TGTGCCAGCAGTCCCGAGCTGGCGGGGGAGCTGTTTTTT,CASSPELAGELFF
TRBV5-1,TRBJ2-1,many,NA,TGCGCCAGCAGCTTTCAGAGCTCCTACAATGAGCAGTTCTTC,CASSFQSSYNEQFF
TRBV7-9,TRBJ2-3,few,TRBD1,TGTGCCAGCAGCATACAATGGGACAGCGGGCAGTATTTT,CASSIQWDSGQYF
TRBV3-1,TRBJ2-7,NA,TRBD1,TGTGCCAGCAGCCAAGGTCTGACCCAGACAGGGGCAAACTACGAGCAGTACTTC,CASSQGLTQTGANYEQYF
TRBV4-1,TRBJ1-4,few,TRBD1,TGCGCCAGCAGCCAAGAGGAGATTTCGGGGACAGGGGGTGAAAAACTGTTTTTT,CASSQEEISGTGGEKLFF
TRBV30,TRBJ2-2,many,NA,TGTGCCTGGAGTCGGGGAAACACCGGGGAGCTGTTTTTT,CAWSRGNTGELFF
TRBV20-1,TRBJ1-5,NA,NA,TGCAGTGCTAGAGTACGAGGGGATCAGCCCCAGCATTTT,CSARVRGDQPQHF
TRBV6-2/TRBV6-3,TRBJ1-3,few,NA,TGTGCCAGCAGATACGGTGGGGACACAAGCTCTGGAAACACCATATATTTT,CASRYGGDTSSGNTIYF
TRBV20-1,TRBJ2-7,NA,TRBD1,TGCAGTGCTAGTGGGGTGACCGGGACAGCCTACGAGCAGTACTTC,CSASGVTGTAYEQYF
TRBV28,TRBJ2-3,many,TRBD2,TGTGCCAGCAGTTTACCCAATCTAGCCGGGGGGACAGATACGCAGTATTTT,CASSLPNLAGGTDTQYF
TRBV3-1,TRBJ2-1,many,TRBD1,TGTGCCAGCAGCCAGGACGGACAGGGGGTAGAAAATGAGCAGTTCTTC,CASSQDGQGVENEQFF
TRBV9,TRBJ2-7,many,TRBD1,TGTGCCAGCAGCTCGGGACAGACCTACGAGCAGTACTTC,CASSSGQTYEQYF
TRBV4-1,TRBJ1-1,NA,TRBD1,TGCGCCAGCAGCCAAGAGGCAGGGGGCCCAGGTCGAGCTTTCTTT,CASSQEAGGPGRAFF
TRBV3-1,TRBJ2-7,many,TRBD1,TGTGCCAGCAGCTGGGGGACAGGTCCGTCCTACGAGCAGTACTTC,CASSWGTGPSYEQYF
TRBV5-8,TRBJ2-5,once,NA,TGTGCCAGCAGCAGGACAGTAGGAAAAGAGACCCAGTACTTC,CASSRTVGKETQYF
TRBV3-1,TRBJ1-2,many,NA,TGTGCCAGCACGAAAGCGCACAGCACCCATGGCTACACCTTC,CASTKAHSTHGYTF
TRBV5-1,TRBJ2-1,many,NA,TGCGCCAGCAGCTTGGCCTCAGGTTATCCTCTAAATGAGCAGTTCTTC,CASSLASGYPLNEQFF
TRBV29-1,TRBJ2-3,many,TRBD2,TGCAGCGTGCGAAAGGGACTAGCGGGAGGTGTTATGGATACGCAGTATTTT,CSVRKGLAGGVMDTQYF
TRBV4-1,TRBJ2-7,NA,TRBD2,TGCGCCAGCAGCCAGACTAGCCTACCCTACGAGCAGTACTTC,CASSQTSLPYEQYF
TRBV7-9,TRBJ1-2,many,NA,TGTGCCAGCAGCTTAGGATTTGGGGAACTGGACGGCTACACCTTC,CASSLGFGELDGYTF
TRBV10-3,TRBJ1-1,few,NA,TGTGCCATCAGTGAGATGGGACAAATACTGAACACTGAAGCTTTCTTT,CAISEMGQILNTEAFF
TRBV2,TRBJ1-3,many,TRBD1,TGTGCCAGCAGCCTGAGTCAGGGGGAAAACACCATATATTTT,CASSLSQGENTIYF
TRBV6-2/TRBV6-3,TRBJ2-6,many,NA,TGTGCCAGCAGTACCACAGGTGATCTAATCTCTGGGGCCAACGTCCTGACTTTC,CASSTTGDLISGANVLTF
TRBV7-2,TRBJ2-5,many,NA,TGTGCCAGCAGCTTTCAGTCGGGACTCGGACGGGAGACCCAGTACTTC,CASSFQSGLGRETQYF
TRBV2,TRBJ1-6,many,NA,TGTGCCAGCAGTCTCTCAAGCTCCTATAATTCACCCCTCCACTTT,CASSLSSSYNSPLHF
TRBV6-1,TRBJ1-2,many,TRBD1,TGTGCCAGCACCGACAGGGAGGGTGGCTACACCTTC,CASTDREGGYTF
TRBV5-6,TRBJ2-1,many,NA,TGTGCCAGCACCTTCGGCGGCTCCCCTGAGCAGTTCTTC,CASTFGGSPEQFF
TRBV28,TRBJ2-1,many,NA,TGTGCCAGCCGGAGGTCGGGCGCCTCCTACAATGAGCAGTTCTTC,CASRRSGASYNEQFF
TRBV30,TRBJ1-1,many,TRBD1,TGTGCCTGGGCTAACCCGAGACAGGGCCCCACTGAAGCTTTCTTT,CAWANPRQGPTEAFF
TRBV7-8,TRBJ1-1,many,NA,TGTGCCAGCAGCCCTAGGCGGGAGAACACTGAAGCTTTCTTT,CASSPRRENTEAFF
TRBV28,TRBJ2-7,many,TRBD1,TGTGCCAGCAGCCCCACAGGGGGATCCTACGAGCAGTACTTC,CASSPTGGSYEQYF
TRBV19,TRBJ2-1,NA,NA,TGTGCCACTAGTCTCTGGGGACTCCAATTTTACAATGAGCAGTTCTTC,CATSLWGLQFYNEQFF
TRBV2,TRBJ1-1,many,NA,TGTGCCAGCAGCAGGGTCTCGCAAGCTTTCTTT,CASSRVSQAFF
TRBV28,TRBJ1-6,many,NA,TGTGCCAGCAGCCCCGGGTCGACCGGAGATTCACCCCTCCACTTT,CASSPGSTGDSPLHF
TRBV25-1,TRBJ1-6,NA,TRBD1,TGTGCCAGCAGTGAACTAGAAACAGGGACAGTCAATTCACCCCTCCACTTT,CASSELETGTVNSPLHF
TRBV5-1,TRBJ2-1,NA,NA,TGCGCCAGCAGCCCCTACAGGGTGATTGAGCAGTTCTTC,CASSPYRVIEQFF
TRBV12-3/TRBV12-4,TRBJ2-3,few,NA,TGTGCCAGCAGTTTATCGGCAGCCTCCACAGATACGCAGTATTTT,CASSLSAASTDTQYF
TRBV20-1,TRBJ1-5,many,TRBD1,TGCAGTGCTACCGGACAGGACAATCAGCCCCAGCATTTT,CSATGQDNQPQHF
TRBV4-2,TRBJ2-1,many,TRBD2,TGTGCCAGCAGACGGATAGGCGGGAGAGGTGTAGAGGATGAGCAGTTCTTC,CASRRIGGRGVEDEQFF
TRBV7-3,TRBJ2-3,NA,NA,TGTGCCAGCAGCTCCGGACCTTTTAGCACAGATACGCAGTATTTT,CASSSGPFSTDTQYF
TRBV6-2/TRBV6-3,TRBJ2-2,NA,NA,TGTGCCAGCAAAGTAGAGGTTGCCGGGGAGCTGTTTTTT,CASKVEVAGELFF
TRBV6-2/TRBV6-3,TRBJ2-5,NA,NA,TGTGCCAGCAGTTACAAAGCAGAGGCGACCCAGTACTTC,CASSYKAEATQYF
TRBV5-1,TRBJ2-7,many,NA,TGCGCCAGCAGCCCTAAAATTTGGGGATCGGGGGAGGTAACCTACGAGCAGTACTTC,CASSPKIWGSGEVTYEQYF
TRBV20-1,TRBJ2-7,few,NA,TGCAGTGCTGGGGGGCTAGCGGTCTACGAGCAGTACTTC,CSAGGLAVYEQYF
TRBV18,TRBJ1-1,many,TRBD1,TGTGCCAGCTCACTTACGGTACAGGGGACCACTGAAGCTTTCTTT,CASSLTVQGTTEAFF
TRBV20-1,TRBJ2-3,many,NA,TGCAGTGCTAGAGAGTTCAGGGCAGATACGCAGTATTTT,CSAREFRADTQYF
TRBV6-1,TRBJ2-5,many,TRBD1,TGTGCCAGCAGTGGTGAACAGGGGATCGGAGAGACCCAGTACTTC,CASSGEQGIGETQYF
TRBV2,TRBJ1-6,many,TRBD1,TGTGCCAGCAGTGAAACGACAGGGCCTAATTCACCCCTCCACTTT,CASSETTGPNSPLHF
TRBV10-3,TRBJ1-2,many,TRBD1,TGTGCCCCCGAATTCTTAACGGGACAGGTCTTGATTGGCTACACCTTC,CAPEFLTGQVLIGYTF
TRBV2,TRBJ1-5,once,NA,TGTGCCAGCAGCGCCGCAGGGCCTGGTCAGCCCCAGCATTTT,CASSAAGPGQPQHF
TRBV10-3,TRBJ2-5,many,TRBD2,TGTGCCATCAAGCCGGGGGGGGCCTCAGAGACCCAGTACTTC,CAIKPGGASETQYF
TRBV3-1,TRBJ1-1,many,TRBD1,TGTGCCAGCAGTGATTACAGGGGTGGGGCTTTCTTT,CASSDYRGGAFF